The 32 T cell receptor beta chains listed next were all sequenced from one sample in a study of T cells of healthy individuals. TCRdb recomputed calls from the 5' RACE reads with MiXCR, one row per CDR3 protein. The table records 40,000 to 65,000 distinct CDR3 sequences, roughly 14% of them present only once. The receptors here all came from a human donor in good health.

This clonotype showed up many times. The V and J genes are TRBV19 and TRBJ1-6, with a tentative D call TRBD1 (6 bases). The CDR3 is 14 residues long. The V end was cut by 8 bases, the J end by 9 bases, with 17 bases between. Germline CDR1 and CDR2: LNHDA and SQIVND (reference sequence). CDR3 loop: CASGNRASGSPLHF. CDR3 nucleotide sequence: TGTGCCAGTGGAAACAGGGCATCCGGTTCACCCCTCCACTTT.

This clonotype showed up just once. V gene TRBV9 combines with J gene TRBJ2-3; no definite D call. The CDR3 spans 12 residues. CDR1 is SGDLS, CDR2 YYNGEE, per germline. V lost 2 bases and J lost 4, with 5 bases in between. Here the CDR3 reads CASSVSSDTQYF. The CDR3 region has the DNA TGTGCCAGCAGCGTCTCCTCAGATACGCAGTATTTT.

V gene TRBV6-2 or TRBV6-3 combines with J gene TRBJ2-3; D is uncertain. CDR1 MNHEY and CDR2 SVGEGT come from the germline V gene. The V end was cut by 6 bases, the J end by 1 base, with 8 bases between. The CDR3 covers 13 residues. The CDR3 region is CASSFLRTDTQYF. The CDR3 DNA reads TGTGCCAGCAGCTTCCTTCGCACAGATACGCAGTATTTT.

The chain joins TRBV2 to TRBJ2-5; D possibly corresponds to TRBD1 (6 bases). V lost 7 bases to trimming and J lost 5 bases, with 14 bases between them. CDR3 length: 13 amino acids. Germline V gene sequence: CDR1 SNHLY, CDR2 FYNNEI. This CDR3 reads CASIIRGRETQYF. CDR3 bases: TGTGCCAGCATCATCAGGGGTCGTGAGACCCAGTACTTC.

The chain is built from TRBV12-3 or TRBV12-4 and TRBJ2-7; D gene unclear. V lost 7 bases and J 6 bases, leaving 16 bases between the germline ends. This CDR3 has 13 amino acids. Written as DNA, the CDR3 is TGTGCCAGCACCCAGAACAGTTACGGCGAGCAGTACTTC. Translation: CASTQNSYGEQYF.

The gene calls are TRBV20-1 and TRBJ2-7; TRBD2 aligns across 12 bases. Trimming cost V 6 bases and J 4 bases; bases outside gene matches: 7. CDR3 length equals 14 residues. Germline CDR1 and CDR2: DFQATT and SNEGSKA (reference sequence). CDR3 residues: CSAELAGGWYEQYF. CDR3 nucleotides: TGCAGTGCCGAACTAGCGGGAGGCTGGTACGAGCAGTACTTC.

This clonotype came up a few times. The V call is TRBV6-2 or TRBV6-3, the J call TRBJ1-5; no firm D call. Trimming left V 6 bases short and J 0 bases short, with 9 bases between. The CDR3 sequence is 14 residues long. Germline V gives CDR1 MNHEY, CDR2 SVGEGT. CDR3 coding DNA: TGTGCCAGCAGCCGGGGAATTAGCAATCAGCCCCAGCATTTT. This translates into CASSRGISNQPQHF.

This chain uses TRBV29-1 with TRBJ2-7; D call uncertain. This CDR3 comprises 10 residues. V was cut by 6 bases and J by 8 bases, with 11 bases left in between. Germline CDR1 is SQVTM and CDR2 is ANQGSEA. CDR3 amino acids: CSVLGQKQYF. The CDR3 coding sequence is TGCAGCGTCCTTGGTCAGAAGCAGTACTTC.

This clonotype has ten or more counts. This chain joins TRBV7-9 and TRBJ1-5; no clear D. The ends were cut back, 4 bases at V and 1 base at J, with 14 bases in the middle. Germline V CDR1 and CDR2: SEHNR, FQNEAQ (reference sequence). This CDR3 is built from 16 residues. The CDR3 loop is CASSSRTQGSNQPQHF. DNA for the CDR3: TGTGCCAGCAGCTCACGCACACAAGGGAGCAATCAGCCCCAGCATTTT.

The chain carries TRBV7-2 and TRBJ1-1; D gene uncertain. V was cut by 1 base and J by 1 base, with 7 bases left in between. CDR1 is SGHTA, CDR2 FQGNSA, per germline. The length of the CDR3 is 14 residues. CDR3 sequence: CASSLGQENTEAFF. CDR3 coding DNA: TGTGCCAGCAGCTTAGGGCAGGAGAACACTGAAGCTTTCTTT.

The CDR3 region has the DNA TGCAGTGCTAGAGATAGTGTAGAGACCCAGTACTTC. Translated, it gives CSARDSVETQYF. The rearrangement uses TRBV20-1 and TRBJ2-5; D unresolved. CDR3 length: 12 residues. V shed 0 bases and J shed 4 bases, with 6 bases lying between them. Per the germline V gene, CDR1 is DFQATT and CDR2 is SNEGSKA (reference sequence).

There are many counts of this clonotype. The genes are TRBV9 and TRBJ2-1; a weak D match, TRBD2 (7 bases). Germline CDR1 SGDLS, CDR2 YYNGEE. This CDR3 contains 15 residues. V lost 2 bases and J lost 8, with 17 bases in between. The CDR3 sequence: CASSVKGGLVYEQFF. The CDR3 DNA follows: TGTGCCAGCAGCGTTAAGGGGGGGCTAGTCTATGAGCAGTTCTTC.

The V call is TRBV10-3, the J call TRBJ1-4; D is perhaps TRBD1 (5 bases). The CDR3 has 15 amino acids. Germline loops: CDR1 ENHRY, CDR2 SYGVKD. V dropped 10 bases and J dropped 3 bases, with 18 bases sitting between them. CDR3 nucleotide sequence: TGTGCCACCGCCCTTTCTCCGGGGGCTAATGAAAAACTGTTTTTT. It translates to CATALSPGANEKLFF.

Many counts were recorded for this clonotype. The V call is TRBV2, the J call TRBJ2-7; D possibly corresponds to TRBD1 (6 bases). V was cut by 4 bases and J by 3 bases, with 10 bases left in between. The CDR3 extends over 13 amino acids. Germline CDR1 and CDR2: SNHLY and FYNNEI. The CDR3 sequence is CASSVSRGYEQYF. CDR3 sequence (DNA): TGTGCCAGCAGTGTTAGCAGGGGCTACGAGCAGTACTTC.

This chain connects TRBV11-1 to TRBJ2-1; no firm D call. Trimming took 1 base from V and 0 from J, leaving 7 bases between them. The CDR3 length is 15 residues. The V gene's germline CDR1 is SGHAT and CDR2 FQDESV (reference sequence). The CDR3 reads CASSLGASSYNEQFF. The CDR3 region has the DNA TGTGCCAGCAGCTTAGGGGCAAGCTCCTACAATGAGCAGTTCTTC.

The chain is built from TRBV9 and TRBJ2-1, with 7 positions matching TRBD2. This CDR3 is 14 amino acids long. Germline assignment: CDR1 SGDLS and CDR2 YYNGEE. With 2 bases clipped from V and 7 bases from J, the junction kept 6 bases outside the gene matches. The CDR3 nucleotides read TGTGCCAGCAGCGTGGCAGGGAGGGTAAATGAGCAGTTCTTC. It encodes CASSVAGRVNEQFF.

This clonotype was found a few times. V gene TRBV12-3 or TRBV12-4 combines with J gene TRBJ2-1; 13 bases line up with TRBD2. V lost 5 bases, J lost 6 bases, and 4 bases stayed unmatched. The CDR3 has 15 amino acids. Written as DNA, the CDR3 is TGTGCCAGCAGTCGACTAGCGGGAGGACCCAATGAGCAGTTCTTC. This codes for CASSRLAGGPNEQFF.

The chain links TRBV10-3 to TRBJ2-7; possibly TRBD1 or TRBD2 for D (5 bases each). This CDR3 contains 14 residues. The V gene lost 6 bases and the J gene lost 0 bases, with 12 bases spanning the gap. Looked up from germline, CDR1 is ENHRY and CDR2 is SYGVKD. The CDR3 region has the DNA TGTGCCATCAGGGGGGACGGGACCTCCTACGAGCAGTACTTC. This translates into CAIRGDGTSYEQYF.

This clonotype showed up many times. V is TRBV19 and J is TRBJ2-3; TRBD2 aligns across 13 bases. Germline V gene data show CDR1 as LNHDA and CDR2 as SQIVND (reference sequence). V trimming: 6 bases; J trimming: 6 bases; junction bases outside the gene matches: 3. This CDR3 has 14 residues. CDR3 nucleotides: TGTGCCAGTAGCCCGACTAGCGGGAGGGATACGCAGTATTTT. Translating gives CASSPTSGRDTQYF.

This clonotype has just a few counts. The V gene is TRBV21-1, the J gene TRBJ1-2; the table's D gene call, TRBD1, was not cross checked with the DNA. TRBV21-1 is a recognized pseudogene. This CDR3 spans 16 amino acids. The CDR3 DNA is TGTGCCAGTACCAGCCGGGACACCGCTACTAACTATGGCTACACCTTC. It yields the protein CASTSRDTATNYGYTF.

At least ten counts were recorded for this clonotype. The chain uses TRBV5-6 and TRBJ2-1; 11 bases agree with TRBD2. The V gene end was trimmed by 2 bases and the J gene end by 4 bases; junction bases not matched to a gene: 2. The CDR3 consists of 15 residues. CDR1 SGHDT and CDR2 YYEEEE come from the germline V gene. This CDR3 reads CASSFGTSGYNEQFF. The CDR3 region has the DNA TGTGCCAGCAGCTTCGGGACTAGCGGTTACAATGAGCAGTTCTTC.

In this sample, this clonotype turned up many times. The J gene is TRBJ1-2, the V gene TRBV7-9; no definite D call. The CDR3 runs to 17 residues. Trimming stripped 2 bases from V and 0 bases from J, with 16 bases between. Germline loops: CDR1 SEHNR, CDR2 FQNEAQ (reference sequence). CDR3 bases: TGTGCCAGCAGCTTACAACTCCTGTCAGATACTAACTATGGCTACACCTTC. Protein sequence: CASSLQLLSDTNYGYTF.

The chain combines TRBV7-2 with TRBJ2-5, with D possibly being TRBD1 or TRBD2 (5 bases each). Germline V CDR1 and CDR2: SGHTA, FQGNSA. The CDR3 is 13 residues long. Trimming stripped 5 bases from V and 2 bases from J, with 9 bases between. CDR3 nucleotide sequence: TGTGCCAGCAGCCCCTGGGGGCAAGAGACCCAGTACTTC. The encoded protein is CASSPWGQETQYF.

This clonotype turned up a few times. The chain uses TRBV7-2 and TRBJ2-3, with 12 bases matching TRBD2. Germline V CDR1 and CDR2: SGHTA, FQGNSA. Trimming removed 6 bases from V and 3 bases from J; junction bases left unmatched: 7. This CDR3 spans 16 amino acids. The CDR3 spells CASSATSGGPTDTQYF. DNA of the CDR3: TGTGCCAGCAGTGCAACTAGCGGGGGGCCAACAGATACGCAGTATTTT.

The rearrangement joins TRBV5-6 to TRBJ2-3; 10 bases line up with TRBD2. The CDR3 totals 17 residues. Trimming at V came to 4 bases and at J to 4 bases, leaving 12 bases not matched to a gene. CDR1 is SGHDT, CDR2 YYEEEE, per germline. CDR3 sequence (DNA): TGTGCCAGCAGCCTGGTTTGGACTAGCGGTAGGGCAGATACGCAGTATTTT. Its translation is CASSLVWTSGRADTQYF.

The table lists this clonotype with a few counts. V and J are TRBV7-2 and TRBJ2-1; D remains unclear. Germline V gene lookup returns CDR1 SGHTA and CDR2 FQGNSA. The length of the CDR3 is 14 residues. Deletions cut 3 bases from V and 8 bases from J, with 14 bases between. This chain's CDR3 is CASSLDPSWDEQFF. The DNA of the CDR3 is TGTGCCAGCAGCTTGGACCCCTCGTGGGATGAGCAGTTCTTC.

This clonotype was counted only a few times. The V and J genes are TRBV29-1 and TRBJ2-4; either TRBD1 or TRBD2 may supply D (6 bases each). The length of the CDR3 is 12 residues. In germline, CDR1 is SQVTM, CDR2 ANQGSEA. V was clipped by 5 bases and J by 8 bases, with 13 bases between them. The CDR3 sequence: CSVLRGVDIQYF. The CDR3 coding sequence is TGCAGCGTTCTGAGGGGGGTAGACATTCAGTACTTC. The full variable domain, rest sourced from reference TRBV29-1 and TRBJ2-4, is SAVISQKPSRDICQRGTSLTIQCQVDSQVTMMFWYRQQPGQSLTLIATANQGSEATYESGFVIDKFPISRPNLTFSTLTVSNMSPEDSSIYLCSVLRGVDIQYFGAGTRLSVL.

This clonotype appeared a few times. The DNA for the CDR3 is TGCAGTGCTAGCCGAGGACAGGGTCAGCTCCGTGGCTACACCTTC. Amino acids: CSASRGQGQLRGYTF. This chain uses TRBV20-1 with TRBJ1-2, with TRBD1 identical over 8 bases. The germline V gene has CDR1 DFQATT and CDR2 SNEGSKA (reference sequence). CDR3 length equals 15 residues. Trimming removed 3 bases from V and 7 bases from J; junction bases left unmatched: 13.

This clonotype was seen repeatedly, ten times or more. V and J are TRBV7-9 and TRBJ1-2, with 8 bases aligning to TRBD1. The V and J ends lost 5 bases and 7 bases, in that order; junction bases with no gene match: 15. CDR1 and CDR2 from the germline V gene are SEHNR and FQNEAQ (reference sequence). This CDR3 is built from 16 residues. The CDR3 loop reads CASSVYLLDRGAGYTF. The DNA of the CDR3 is TGTGCCAGCAGCGTATATCTCCTCGACAGGGGAGCTGGCTACACCTTC. The entire variable domain, with the rest obtained from reference TRBV7-9 and TRBJ1-2, is as follows: DTGVSQNPRHKITKRGQNVTFRCDPISEHNRLYWYRQTLGQGPEFLTYFQNEAQLEKSRLLSDRFSAERPKGSFSTLEIQRTEQGDSAMYLCASSVYLLDRGAGYTFGSGTRLTVV.

This clonotype has just a few counts. This chain joins TRBV20-1 and TRBJ1-1; D possibly corresponds to TRBD1 (6 bases). The CDR3 covers 15 residues. V lost 5 bases, J lost 5 bases, and 21 bases lay in between. CDR1 and CDR2 from the germline V gene are DFQATT and SNEGSKA (reference sequence). The CDR3 reads CSAQEGGTLGTEAFF. The CDR3 DNA is TGCAGTGCTCAAGAAGGGGGTACCCTTGGGACTGAAGCTTTCTTT.

Written as DNA, the CDR3 is TGCGCCAGCAGCTCCGGACAGGGTGGATACTACAATGAGCAGTTCTTC. Translated, it gives CASSSGQGGYYNEQFF. The rearrangement uses TRBV5-1 and TRBJ2-1; TRBD1 aligns across 8 bases. Per germline, CDR1 SGHRS and CDR2 YFSETQ. After removal of 3 bases from V and 3 bases from J, the junction contained 8 bases not matched to a gene. CDR3 length: 16 residues.

At least ten counts were recorded for this clonotype. The chain joins TRBV25-1 to TRBJ1-1; D is unclear. Between the trimmed V and J ends, which lost 2 bases and 10 bases, there was a span of 14 bases. The CDR3 loop spans 13 amino acids. Per germline, CDR1 MGHDK and CDR2 SYGVNS. CDR3 DNA sequence: TGTGCCAGCAGTGAACCCGGGCGAGCGAGAGCTTTCTTT. Translated, it gives CASSEPGRARAFF.